Below are 21 T cell receptor beta chains sequenced from a single sample in a study of cytomegalovirus exposure and HLA in healthy donors. Amplification used 60 Vbeta primers and 13 Jbeta primers. Sequencing was performed with immunoSEQ multiplex PCR; in TCRdb, only in-frame clones are kept and a portion is missing. The top ten hold approximately 13% of the sample, which has 140,000 to 150,000 clones, roughly 80% seen once. Sequencing was carried out using PBMCs. These receptors originate from a man aged 40-49 years in good health and CMV-seropositive.

The chain couples TRBV6-1 to TRBJ1-5; D gene ambiguous. Germline-derived CDR1 and CDR2 are MNHNS and SASEGT. CDR3 length equals 13 residues. The V end lost 1 base, the J end lost 5 bases, and 6 bases lay between the germline ends. The CDR3 DNA is TGTGCCAGCAGTGAAGTAGTTTATCAGCCCCAGCATTTT. Translated, it gives CASSEVVYQPQHF.

A single count supports this clone. The CDR3 nucleotides are TGTGCCACAACCTCAGACAGGGGAGGGGGCTACACCTTC. It specifies CATTSDRGGGYTF. This chain connects TRBV2 to TRBJ1-2; 8 bases are a match to TRBD1. The CDR3 extends over 13 amino acids. After removal of 10 bases from V and 8 bases from J, the junction contained 12 bases not matched to a gene. The germline V gene has CDR1 SNHLY and CDR2 FYNNEI. Drawing the rest from reference TRBV2 and TRBJ1-2, the complete variable domain is EPEVTQTPSHQVTQMGQEVILRCVPISNHLYFYWYRQILGQKVEFLVSFYNNEISEKSEIFDDQFSVERPDGSNFTLKIRSTKLEDSAMYFCATTSDRGGGYTFGSGTRLTVV.

This chain links TRBV27 with TRBJ1-2, with 12 bases identical to TRBD1. With V trimmed by 3 bases and J by 4 bases, 6 bases remained unmatched. The CDR3 contains 16 residues. Germline V CDR1 and CDR2: MNHEY, SMNVEV (reference sequence). In nucleotides, the CDR3 is TGTGCCAGCAGTTTGGGGACAGGGGGCGTCCTCTATGGCTACACCTTC. Translated, it gives CASSLGTGGVLYGYTF.

This sequence joins TRBV28 and TRBJ2-7; 8 bases fit TRBD1. The CDR3 has 14 amino acids. CDR1 is MDHEN, CDR2 SYDVKM, per germline. The V and J ends lost 9 bases and 3 bases, in that order; junction bases with no gene match: 10. CDR3 in DNA: TGTGCCAGTAGAGGGGCAGGGGGCAGCTACGAGCAGTACTTC. Amino acids: CASRGAGGSYEQYF.

V gene TRBV28 combines with J gene TRBJ1-4, with D possibly matching TRBD1 (5 bases). The CDR3 runs 15 residues. V shed 5 bases and J shed 6 bases, with 16 bases lying between them. Germline CDR1 MDHEN, CDR2 SYDVKM. CDR3 nucleotide sequence: TGTGCCAGCAGTCCCCTAAACCGGGGGGATGAAAAACTGTTTTTT. This gives the protein CASSPLNRGDEKLFF.

This clone was seen once. The chain employs TRBV10-3 and TRBJ2-7; D may be TRBD2 (5 bases). Trimming removed 6 bases at V and 0 bases at J, with 12 bases between. This CDR3 comprises 14 residues. Germline V gives CDR1 ENHRY, CDR2 SYGVKD. The CDR3 sequence: CAIRDRGSSYEQYF. CDR3 in DNA: TGTGCCATCAGAGATCGAGGGTCCTCCTACGAGCAGTACTTC.

The gene calls are TRBV29-1 and TRBJ1-2; TRBD1 agrees at 7 bases. J gave up 5 bases and V 4 bases, and 4 bases lay outside the gene matches. The germline V gene encodes CDR1 SQVTM and CDR2 ANQGSEA. This CDR3 has 12 amino acids. This CDR3 is CSVGQGEYGYTF. The CDR3 region has the DNA TGCAGCGTTGGTCAGGGGGAGTATGGCTACACCTTC.

The J gene is TRBJ2-1, the V gene TRBV9, with TRBD2 matching over 9 bases. This CDR3 region has 15 residues. Losses at the gene ends were 3 bases for V and 8 bases for J; bases not matched to a gene: 9. Germline loops: CDR1 SGDLS, CDR2 YYNGEE. The CDR3 here is CASSARGSGRDEQFF. As DNA, the CDR3 is TGTGCCAGCAGCGCCCGGGGTAGCGGGAGAGATGAGCAGTTCTTC.

V usage is TRBV2 and J usage is TRBJ2-3; 11 nucleotides agree with TRBD2. This CDR3 contains 19 residues. Germline CDR1 SNHLY, CDR2 FYNNEI. The trim removed 5 bases at V and 2 bases at J, leaving 15 bases unmatched. This chain's CDR3 is CASSPRLAGLTTLTDTQYF. The CDR3 DNA is TGTGCCAGCAGTCCACGACTAGCGGGACTCACAACTCTCACAGATACGCAGTATTTT.

The chain uses TRBV30 and TRBJ2-5; 8 bases match TRBD2. CDR3 length: 14 amino acids. The V gene end was trimmed by 7 bases and the J gene end by 1 base; junction bases not matched to a gene: 8. Germline V CDR1 and CDR2: GTSNPN, SVGIG (reference sequence). CDR3 sequence (DNA): TGTGCCTTTGATAGCGGGACAACCCAAGAGACCCAGTACTTC. Translation gives CAFDSGTTQETQYF.

This clone appeared a few times. J is TRBJ2-1 and V is TRBV2; tentative D call: TRBD1 (6 bases). V gave up 2 bases and J gave up 6 bases, with 8 bases separating them. Germline-derived CDR1 and CDR2 are SNHLY and FYNNEI. CDR3 length equals 13 residues. The CDR3 loop is CASSENRANEQFF. The CDR3 nucleotides are TGTGCCAGCAGTGAAAACAGGGCCAATGAGCAGTTCTTC.

The chain links TRBV15 to TRBJ2-1; D may be TRBD2 (6 bases). The CDR3 consists of 17 residues. V lost 1 base to trimming and J lost 10 bases, with 23 bases between them. The germline CDR1 and CDR2 sequences are LNHNV and YYDKDF (reference sequence). CDR3 sequence reads: CATSRGDSRGVVLEQFF. Here the CDR3 DNA reads TGTGCCACCAGCAGAGGGGACTCTCGAGGGGTAGTATTGGAGCAGTTCTTC.

The chain uses TRBV6-6 and TRBJ1-6, with 8 bases identical to TRBD1. The CDR3 loop spans 15 amino acids. Germline V gene sequence: CDR1 MNHNY, CDR2 SVGAGI (reference sequence). The V gene end was trimmed by 6 bases and the J gene end by 7 bases; junction bases not matched to a gene: 8. Written as DNA, the CDR3 is TGTGCCAGCAGCCCGGGACAGGTTGGAAATTCACCCCTCCACTTT. This translates into CASSPGQVGNSPLHF.

This clone was observed a handful of times. The V call is TRBV15, the J call TRBJ2-7; D unclear. V was trimmed by 5 bases and J by 6 bases, leaving 11 bases between them. This CDR3 comprises 12 residues. The germline V gene has CDR1 LNHNV and CDR2 YYDKDF (reference sequence). The CDR3 loop is CATSGSTGEQYF. The CDR3 region has the DNA TGTGCCACCAGCGGGTCAACGGGCGAGCAGTACTTC.

This clone turned up a few times. This chain links TRBV4-1 with TRBJ2-7; 7 bases fit TRBD1. After removal of 6 bases from V and 5 bases from J, the junction contained 13 bases not matched to a gene. The V gene's germline CDR1 is MGHRA and CDR2 YSYEKL. The CDR3 loop spans 15 amino acids. The CDR3: CASSQATQGGHEQYF. The CDR3 DNA reads TGCGCCAGCAGTCAGGCTACTCAAGGGGGCCACGAGCAGTACTTC.

This chain uses TRBV9 with TRBJ2-7, with D tentatively TRBD2 (5 bases). Germline loops: CDR1 SGDLS, CDR2 YYNGEE. CDR3 size: 14 residues. The V and J ends lost 3 bases and 3 bases respectively, with 13 bases between them. The CDR3 sequence is CASSAGGLGYEQYF. CDR3 nucleotides: TGTGCCAGCAGCGCAGGAGGTTTGGGCTACGAGCAGTACTTC.

This sequence joins TRBV14 and TRBJ1-1, with D tentatively TRBD1 (6 bases). The CDR3 extends over 13 amino acids. Germline V gene lookup returns CDR1 SGHDN and CDR2 FVKESK. V was pared by 0 bases and J by 4 bases, with 6 bases between. CDR3 bases: TGTGCCAGCAGCCAAGAGGGGGCCACTGAAGCTTTCTTT. Translating it yields CASSQEGATEAFF. Full variable domain (remainder filled in from reference TRBV14 and TRBJ1-1): EAGVTQFPSHSVIEKGQTVTLRCDPISGHDNLYWYRRVMGKEIKFLLHFVKESKQDESGMPNNRFLAERTGGTYSTLKVQPAELEDSGVYFCASSQEGATEAFFGQGTRLTVV.

The V call is TRBV23-1, the J call TRBJ2-1; D is unresolved. TRBV23-1 is designated an ORF whose function remains uncertain. The CDR3 length is 18 residues. The V and J ends lost 0 bases and 6 bases respectively, with 21 bases between them. CDR3 coding DNA: TGCGCCAGCAGTCAATCCGTTCCTCCCCTTGCTATCTGCAATGAGCAGTTCTTC. Translated: CASSQSVPPLAICNEQFF.

The chain is built from TRBV11-2 and TRBJ2-3; no definite D call. V was trimmed by 5 bases and J by 1 base, leaving 10 bases between them. CDR3 length equals 14 residues. Germline V gene data show CDR1 as SGHAT and CDR2 as FQNNGV. The CDR3 region is CASSPRRGTDTQYF. For the CDR3, the DNA is TGTGCCAGCAGCCCCCGACGGGGCACAGATACGCAGTATTTT.

The J gene is TRBJ2-5, the V gene TRBV2, with a possible D match to TRBD1 (5 bases). The J call is in doubt because the DNA end fits TRBJ2-7 better. CDR1 and CDR2 (germline): SNHLY, FYNNEI. The CDR3 extends over 13 amino acids. CDR3 protein: CASNAGRAYEQYF. The CDR3 DNA reads TGTGCCAGCAACGCTGGCAGGGCCTACGAGCAGTACTTC.

This rearrangement joins TRBV5-5 to TRBJ2-5, with a possible D match to TRBD2 (6 bases). Germline V gene sequence: CDR1 SGHKS, CDR2 YYEKEE (reference sequence). Trimming shortened V by 4 bases and J by 1 base, and 14 bases separated the two germline ends. The CDR3 loop spans 15 amino acids. The DNA for the CDR3 is TGTGCCAGCAGCCCCTTGGGAGGAACCCAAGAGACCCAGTACTTC. Protein: CASSPLGGTQETQYF.